Following are 21 T cell receptor beta chains from one sample sequenced in a study of technical replicates of blood from a few donors. TCRdb's copy holds only in-frame clones and misses some; the assay was immunoSEQ multiplex PCR. The table records about 83,000 clones, around 92% of them present only once. What was sequenced was T cells isolated from PBMCs. The receptor set was obtained from a human donor in good health.

This chain links TRBV30 with TRBJ1-4; weak D call: TRBD1 (5 bases). Trimming took 2 bases from V and 6 from J, leaving 16 bases between them. CDR3 length equals 15 residues. Germline-derived CDR1 and CDR2 are GTSNPN and SVGIG (reference sequence). The CDR3 bases are TGTGCCTGGAGTTCCGCCGGGACTGACGATGAAAAACTGTTTTTT. Residues: CAWSSAGTDDEKLFF.

The chain joins TRBV30 to TRBJ1-1; the D is unclear. The V end lost 0 bases, the J end lost 8 bases, and 7 bases lay between the germline ends. Germline CDR1 is GTSNPN and CDR2 is SVGIG (reference sequence). The CDR3 spans 11 residues. The CDR3 reads CAWSVTAEAFF. The DNA for the CDR3 is TGTGCCTGGAGTGTAACAGCCGAAGCTTTCTTT.

CDR3 nucleotides: TGTGCCAGCAACAGATTCTCACAAGAGACCCAGTACTTC. Translated, it gives CASNRFSQETQYF. The V call is TRBV7-9, the J call TRBJ2-5, with unresolved D. Germline V CDR1 and CDR2: SEHNR, FQNEAQ (reference sequence). V was cut by 7 bases and J by 2 bases, with 11 bases left in between. This CDR3 is built from 13 residues.

The CDR3 DNA sequence: TGTGCCAGTAGTATTAACGGAGTCTCTTCCAATGAGCAGTTCTTC. This translates into CASSINGVSSNEQFF. The chain employs TRBV19 and TRBJ2-1, with D unresolved. V lost 3 bases and J 6 bases, leaving 15 bases between the germline ends. The germline V gene has CDR1 LNHDA and CDR2 SQIVND (reference sequence). The length of the CDR3 is 15 residues.

The V call is TRBV7-3, the J call TRBJ2-3; no reliable D call. This CDR3 comprises 12 residues. The V and J ends lost 5 bases and 5 bases respectively, with 8 bases between them. Germline V gene sequence: CDR1 SGHTA, CDR2 FQGTGA. The CDR3 DNA sequence: TGTGCCAGCAGCCCCTCAGGAGATACGCAGTATTTT. Translated, it gives CASSPSGDTQYF.

The chain links TRBV28 to TRBJ2-7; tentatively, D is TRBD2 (5 bases). Germline assignment: CDR1 MDHEN and CDR2 SYDVKM. CDR3 length: 13 amino acids. The V gene lost 3 bases and the J gene lost 0 bases, with 6 bases spanning the gap. The CDR3 region is CASSFGVSYEQYF. CDR3 in DNA: TGTGCCAGCAGTTTCGGGGTCTCCTACGAGCAGTACTTC. The whole variable domain, remainder taken from reference TRBV28 and TRBJ2-7, is DVKVTQSSRYLVKRTGEKVFLECVQDMDHENMFWYRQDPGLGLRLIYFSYDVKMKEKGDIPEGYSVSREKKERFSLILESASTNQTSMYLCASSFGVSYEQYFGPGTRLTVT.

The chain uses TRBV6-5 and TRBJ2-2, with 9 bases lining up with TRBD1. CDR3 length: 15 residues. V lost 6 bases, J lost 2 bases, and 4 bases stayed unmatched. Germline assignment: CDR1 MNHEY and CDR2 SVGAGI. The CDR3 loop reads CASSYRGRNTGELFF. The CDR3 coding sequence is TGTGCCAGCAGCTACAGGGGGCGAAACACCGGGGAGCTGTTTTTT.

The CDR3 spells CASSLLPGQGSNQPQHF. DNA of the CDR3: TGTGCCAGCAGTTTACTCCCGGGACAGGGAAGCAATCAGCCCCAGCATTTT. J is TRBJ1-5 and V is TRBV28; TRBD1 aligns across 9 bases. The CDR3 has 17 amino acids. Germline V CDR1 and CDR2: MDHEN, SYDVKM. V was pared by 2 bases and J by 1 base, with 6 bases of the junction left unmatched.

The gene calls are TRBV5-1 and TRBJ2-2, with 7 nucleotides matching TRBD1. J lost 4 bases, V lost 6 bases, and 9 bases had no gene match. Germline lookup yields CDR1 SGHRS and CDR2 YFSETQ. CDR3 length: 15 residues. The CDR3 DNA reads as TGCGCCAGCACCCTGGACAGGTATCCCACCGGGGAGCTGTTTTTT. Protein: CASTLDRYPTGELFF.

The chain recombines TRBV11-2 with TRBJ1-1; D is perhaps TRBD1 (6 bases). The germline gives CDR1 SGHAT, CDR2 FQNNGV. V was clipped by 11 bases and J by 3 bases, with 19 bases between them. The CDR3 spans 14 residues. The CDR3: CAAATIQGHTEAFF. The CDR3 DNA follows: TGTGCCGCTGCGACCATACAGGGTCACACTGAAGCTTTCTTT.

The rearrangement joins TRBV5-1 to TRBJ2-1; a possible D gene is TRBD2 (5 bases). The CDR3 loop spans 19 amino acids. Germline V gives CDR1 SGHRS, CDR2 YFSETQ. Trimming cost V 6 bases and J 0 bases, with 25 bases left between them. The CDR3 loop reads CASTPGSLSVSSSYNEQFF. CDR3 coding DNA: TGCGCCAGCACCCCTGGGAGTCTCTCCGTTTCCAGCTCCTACAATGAGCAGTTCTTC.

CDR3 nucleotide sequence: TGTGCCAGTAGTATATTGGACAGGGCGAATTCACCCCTCCACTTT. It encodes CASSILDRANSPLHF. The chain couples TRBV19 to TRBJ1-6; 8 bases match TRBD1. Germline CDR1 and CDR2: LNHDA and SQIVND (reference sequence). The J segment lost 7 bases and the V segment lost 2 bases, leaving 4 bases of the junction unmatched. CDR3 length: 15 amino acids.

The genes are TRBV28 and TRBJ2-7, with D perhaps matching TRBD2 (6 bases). This CDR3 has 12 amino acids. V dropped 2 bases and J dropped 6 bases, with 8 bases sitting between them. The germline CDR1 and CDR2 sequences are MDHEN and SYDVKM. In DNA form, the CDR3 reads TGTGCCAGCAGTTTAGGAGGGCTCGAGCAGTACTTC. Translating it yields CASSLGGLEQYF.

The CDR3 here is CASSGFLAGGLDQETQYF. The CDR3 nucleotides read TGTGCCAGCAGCGGATTCCTAGCGGGGGGGCTCGACCAAGAGACCCAGTACTTC. V is TRBV5-5 and J is TRBJ2-5, with 12 bases that match TRBD2. V lost 4 bases and J lost 0; bases outside the gene matches: 10. The CDR3 contains 18 residues. In germline, CDR1 is SGHKS, CDR2 YYEKEE (reference sequence).

CDR3 in amino acids: CASSLSRLARYEQYF. In nucleotides, the CDR3 is TGTGCCAGCAGTTTATCGAGACTAGCCCGCTACGAGCAGTACTTC. V usage is TRBV27 and J usage is TRBJ2-7; TRBD2 matches at 7 bases. This CDR3 is 15 amino acids long. V gave up 0 bases and J gave up 3 bases; unmatched junction bases: 5. CDR1 and CDR2 (germline): MNHEY, SMNVEV (reference sequence).

This clone was picked up one time. The chain has TRBV5-1 and TRBJ2-3, with TRBD1 identical over 9 bases. V shed 4 bases, J shed 5 bases, and the junction held 5 bases outside the gene matches. From germline, CDR1 is SGHRS and CDR2 YFSETQ. This CDR3 is 14 amino acids long. The CDR3 DNA reads TGCGCCAGCAGCGCACAGGGGGCTGGAGATACGCAGTATTTT. The encoded protein is CASSAQGAGDTQYF.

The chain recombines TRBV5-1 with TRBJ2-7; D is perhaps TRBD2 (6 bases). V lost 5 bases to trimming and J lost 3 bases, with 18 bases between them. Per germline, CDR1 SGHRS and CDR2 YFSETQ. The CDR3 length is 15 residues. The CDR3 protein is CASSSQQRRDYEQYF. For the CDR3, the DNA is TGCGCCAGCAGTTCCCAACAGAGGAGGGACTACGAGCAGTACTTC.

V and J are TRBV2 and TRBJ2-1, with 11 bases matching TRBD2. This CDR3 contains 16 residues. Germline values: CDR1 SNHLY, CDR2 FYNNEI. V was pared by 7 bases and J by 7 bases, with 12 bases of the junction left unmatched. CDR3 sequence (DNA): TGTGCCAGCATGGGGGGACTAGCGGTCCAATGGAATGAGCAGTTCTTC. Protein sequence: CASMGGLAVQWNEQFF.

The chain has TRBV29-1 and TRBJ1-2; perhaps TRBD1 as D (6 bases). Germline V gene sequence: CDR1 SQVTM, CDR2 ANQGSEA. This CDR3 spans 14 amino acids. V shed 6 bases and J shed 2 bases, with 16 bases lying between them. For the CDR3, the DNA is TGCAGCGTCCCCGGACAGCTTAACAACTATGGCTACACCTTC. It encodes CSVPGQLNNYGYTF.

This chain connects TRBV5-1 to TRBJ2-7; TRBD1 aligns across 9 bases. The CDR3 has 17 amino acids. J was trimmed by 2 bases and V by 6 bases; bases with no gene match: 15. Germline V lookup: CDR1 SGHRS, CDR2 YFSETQ. The CDR3 DNA reads as TGCGCCAGCACCAGCGAGGGTTCAGGGACAGGGCCCTACGAGCAGTACTTC. As protein: CASTSEGSGTGPYEQYF. Supplemented by reference TRBV5-1 and TRBJ2-7, the full variable domain reads KAGVTQTPRYLIKTRGQQVTLSCSPISGHRSVSWYQQTPGQGLQFLFEYFSETQRNKGNFPGRFSGRQFSNSRSEMNVSTLELGDSALYLCASTSEGSGTGPYEQYFGPGTRLTVT.

The gene calls are TRBV28 and TRBJ2-1; TRBD2 matches at 8 bases. V lost 4 bases, J lost 3 bases, and 5 bases stayed unmatched. The CDR3 has 15 amino acids. Germline V gene lookup returns CDR1 MDHEN and CDR2 SYDVKM. The CDR3 bases are TGTGCCAGCAGTTCCGTAGCGGGGATCTACAATGAGCAGTTCTTC. Protein product: CASSSVAGIYNEQFF. The full variable domain, with the rest looked up from reference TRBV28 and TRBJ2-1, is DVKVTQSSRYLVKRTGEKVFLECVQDMDHENMFWYRQDPGLGLRLIYFSYDVKMKEKGDIPEGYSVSREKKERFSLILESASTNQTSMYLCASSSVAGIYNEQFFGPGTRLTVL.